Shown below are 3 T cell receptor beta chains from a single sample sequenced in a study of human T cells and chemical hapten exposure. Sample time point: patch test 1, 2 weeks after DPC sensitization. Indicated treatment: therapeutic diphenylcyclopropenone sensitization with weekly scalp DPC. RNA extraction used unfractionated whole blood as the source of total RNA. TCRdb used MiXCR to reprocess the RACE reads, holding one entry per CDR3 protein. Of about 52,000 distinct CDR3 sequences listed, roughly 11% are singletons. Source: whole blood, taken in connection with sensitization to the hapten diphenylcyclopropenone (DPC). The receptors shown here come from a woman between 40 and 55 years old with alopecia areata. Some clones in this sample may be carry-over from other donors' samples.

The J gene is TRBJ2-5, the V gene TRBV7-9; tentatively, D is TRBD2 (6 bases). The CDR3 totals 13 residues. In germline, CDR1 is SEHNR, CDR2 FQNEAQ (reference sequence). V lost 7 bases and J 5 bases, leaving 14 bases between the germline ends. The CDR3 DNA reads TGTGCCAGCATCTTGTTGGGGGGTGAGACCCAGTACTTC. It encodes CASILLGGETQYF. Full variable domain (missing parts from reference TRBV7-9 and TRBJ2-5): DTGVSQNPRHKITKRGQNVTFRCDPISEHNRLYWYRQTLGQGPEFLTYFQNEAQLEKSRLLSDRFSAERPKGSFSTLEIQRTEQGDSAMYLCASILLGGETQYFGPGTRLLVL.

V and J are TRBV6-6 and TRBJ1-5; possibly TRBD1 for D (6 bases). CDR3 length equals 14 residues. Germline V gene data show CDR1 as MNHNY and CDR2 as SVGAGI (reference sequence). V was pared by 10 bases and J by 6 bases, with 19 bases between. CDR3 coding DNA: TGTGCCACTGACTCGACAGGATACACTCAGCCCCAGCATTTT. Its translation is CATDSTGYTQPQHF.

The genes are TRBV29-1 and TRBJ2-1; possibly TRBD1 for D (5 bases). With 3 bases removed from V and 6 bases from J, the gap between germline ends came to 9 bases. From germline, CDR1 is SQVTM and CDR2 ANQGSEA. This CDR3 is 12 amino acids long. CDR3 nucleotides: TGCAGCGTTGACGGCCAGGGCAATGAGCAGTTCTTC. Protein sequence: CSVDGQGNEQFF.